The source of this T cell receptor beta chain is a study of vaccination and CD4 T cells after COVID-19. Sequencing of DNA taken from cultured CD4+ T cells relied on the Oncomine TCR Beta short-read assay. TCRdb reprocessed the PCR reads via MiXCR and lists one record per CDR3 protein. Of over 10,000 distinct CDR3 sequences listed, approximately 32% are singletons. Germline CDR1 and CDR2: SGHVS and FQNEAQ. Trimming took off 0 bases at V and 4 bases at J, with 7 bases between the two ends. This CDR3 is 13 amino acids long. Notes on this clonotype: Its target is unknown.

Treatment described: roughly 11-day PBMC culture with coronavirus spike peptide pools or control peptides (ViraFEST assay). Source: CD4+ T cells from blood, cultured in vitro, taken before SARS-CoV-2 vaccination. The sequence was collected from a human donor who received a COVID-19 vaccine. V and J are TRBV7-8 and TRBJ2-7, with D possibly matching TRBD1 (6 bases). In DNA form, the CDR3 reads TGTGCCAGCAGCTTAGCACAGGGTTACGAGCAGTACTTC. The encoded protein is CASSLAQGYEQYF.